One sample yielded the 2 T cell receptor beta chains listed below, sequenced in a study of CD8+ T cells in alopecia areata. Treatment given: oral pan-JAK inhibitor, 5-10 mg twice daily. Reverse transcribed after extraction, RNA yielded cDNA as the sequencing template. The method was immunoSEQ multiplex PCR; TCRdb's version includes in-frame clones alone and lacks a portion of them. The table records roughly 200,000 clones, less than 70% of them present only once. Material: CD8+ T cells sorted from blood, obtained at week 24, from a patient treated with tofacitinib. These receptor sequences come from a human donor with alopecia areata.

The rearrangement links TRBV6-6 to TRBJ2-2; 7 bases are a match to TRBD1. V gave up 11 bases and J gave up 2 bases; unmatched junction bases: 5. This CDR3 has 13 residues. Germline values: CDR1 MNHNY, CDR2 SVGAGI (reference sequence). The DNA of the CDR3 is TGTGCCGGCCGGGACAGAAACACCGGGGAGCTGTTTTTT. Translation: CAGRDRNTGELFF.

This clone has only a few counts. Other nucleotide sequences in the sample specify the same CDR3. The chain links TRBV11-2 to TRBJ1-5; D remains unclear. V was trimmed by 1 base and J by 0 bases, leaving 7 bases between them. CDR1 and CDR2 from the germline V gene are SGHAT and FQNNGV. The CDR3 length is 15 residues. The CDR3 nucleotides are TGTGCCAGCAGCTTAGCCGGCGTTAGCAATCAGCCCCAGCATTTT. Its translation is CASSLAGVSNQPQHF.